What follows are 21 T cell receptor beta chains derived from one specimen sequenced in a study of neurological immune-mediated disorders. MiXCR was run by TCRdb on the 5' RACE reads, yielding one entry per CDR3 protein. The sample lists tens of thousands of distinct CDR3 sequences; about 13% were seen once. Sequenced material: PBMCs. These receptors were obtained from a woman aged 60-70 years with HTLV-1-associated myelopathy (HAM/TSP).

This clonotype was recorded at least ten times. J is TRBJ2-1 and V is TRBV20-1; 12 positions match TRBD2. The CDR3 spans 14 residues. V lost 4 bases, J lost 10 bases, and 8 bases stayed unmatched. CDR1 is DFQATT and CDR2 is SNEGSKA in the germline V gene (reference sequence). CDR3 in amino acids: CSATGLAGRIEQFF. For the CDR3, the DNA is TGCAGTGCTACCGGACTAGCGGGAAGGATAGAGCAGTTCTTC.

The table lists this clonotype with many counts. The CDR3 nucleotides are TGTGCCAGCAGCTTAGATCGGGGTCAAGAGACCCAGTACTTC. Translated, it gives CASSLDRGQETQYF. The chain recombines TRBV7-2 with TRBJ2-5; D possibly corresponds to TRBD2 (5 bases). Germline CDR1 SGHTA, CDR2 FQGNSA. Trimming took 1 base from V and 2 from J, leaving 8 bases between them. The CDR3 covers 14 residues.

In this sample, this clonotype turned up once. The chain links TRBV6-2 or TRBV6-3 to TRBJ2-6; D possibly corresponds to TRBD2 (6 bases). Germline assignment: CDR1 MNHEY and CDR2 SVGEGT. Trimming cost V 6 bases and J 0 bases, with 9 bases left between them. The CDR3 sequence is 15 residues long. CDR3 amino acids: CASREEGSGANVLTF. The CDR3, as DNA: TGTGCCAGCAGAGAGGAGGGCTCTGGGGCCAACGTCCTGACTTTC.

This clonotype was counted ten times or more. The chain joins TRBV3-1 to TRBJ1-4; D is perhaps TRBD1 (6 bases). Trimming cost V 3 bases and J 5 bases, with 10 bases left between them. The CDR3 loop spans 14 amino acids. In germline, CDR1 is LGHDT, CDR2 YNNKEL (reference sequence). CDR3 nucleotide sequence: TGTGCCAGCAGCCAGACAGGCATAAATGAAAAACTGTTTTTT. Translation: CASSQTGINEKLFF.

There are many counts of this clonotype. This chain connects TRBV20-1 to TRBJ2-3; 12 nucleotides agree with TRBD2. Germline CDR1 is DFQATT and CDR2 is SNEGSKA (reference sequence). Trimming cost V 6 bases and J 2 bases; bases outside gene matches: 6. This CDR3 is 15 amino acids long. The CDR3 loop reads CSATSGGQLTDTQYF. The CDR3 nucleotides read TGCAGTGCGACTAGCGGGGGTCAACTCACAGATACGCAGTATTTT.

At least ten counts were recorded for this clonotype. The J gene is TRBJ1-2, the V gene TRBV30, with a weak D call TRBD1 (5 bases). Germline loops: CDR1 GTSNPN, CDR2 SVGIG (reference sequence). The CDR3 runs to 14 residues. The V end was cut by 1 base, the J end by 8 bases, with 17 bases between. CDR3 sequence reads: CAWSGQTAARGYTF. The CDR3 nucleotides are TGTGCCTGGAGTGGCCAGACAGCAGCTCGGGGCTACACCTTC.

Ten or more counts support this clonotype. This chain uses TRBV29-1 with TRBJ1-2, with 8 bases that match TRBD1. Germline loops: CDR1 SQVTM, CDR2 ANQGSEA. This CDR3 contains 12 residues. V was clipped by 6 bases and J by 8 bases; unmatched bases: 8. DNA of the CDR3: TGCAGCGTCGGGGCGCAGGGGGCGGGCTACACCTTC. As protein: CSVGAQGAGYTF.

This sequence joins TRBV10-2 and TRBJ1-2, with a tentative D call TRBD1 (6 bases). Per germline, CDR1 WSHSY and CDR2 SAAADI. The CDR3 is 15 residues long. Trimming removed 2 bases at V and 10 bases at J, with 20 bases between. In DNA, the CDR3 is TGCGCCAGCAGTGAGGTCAGGGGACCCGCAGGGAACTACACCTTC. It encodes CASSEVRGPAGNYTF.

This clonotype was counted at least ten times. CDR3 sequence (DNA): TGTGCCAGCAGGCTAGCGGGAGTGTATGCCGGGGAGCTGTTTTTT. It codes for CASRLAGVYAGELFF. The V gene is TRBV6-5, the J gene TRBJ2-2; 10 nucleotides line up with TRBD2. This CDR3 is 15 amino acids long. The V and J ends lost 6 bases and 6 bases, in that order; junction bases with no gene match: 7. Per germline, CDR1 MNHEY and CDR2 SVGAGI.

This clonotype was seen many times. The chain carries TRBV20-1 and TRBJ2-7; 9 bases fit TRBD2. Germline V gives CDR1 DFQATT, CDR2 SNEGSKA (reference sequence). V lost 6 bases, J lost 7 bases, and 13 bases stayed unmatched. CDR3 length equals 14 residues. CDR3 nucleotide sequence: TGCAGTGCAAGGACTAGCGTCGGGGTGTGGGAGCAGTACTTC. Encoded protein: CSARTSVGVWEQYF.

In this sample, this clonotype is medium-sized. The chain links TRBV6-5 to TRBJ1-2, with a tentative D call TRBD1 (5 bases). The ends were cut back, 8 bases at V and 4 bases at J, with 14 bases in the middle. This CDR3 is built from 13 residues. Germline loops: CDR1 MNHEY, CDR2 SVGAGI. This CDR3 reads CASGPPGSYGYTF. CDR3 DNA: TGTGCCAGCGGCCCACCAGGGAGCTATGGCTACACCTTC.

This clonotype appeared many times. V is TRBV20-1 and J is TRBJ2-7; D tentatively reads TRBD1 or TRBD2 (5 bases each). The germline V gene encodes CDR1 DFQATT and CDR2 SNEGSKA (reference sequence). Trimming pared 3 bases from V and 2 bases from J, leaving 11 bases between. CDR3 size: 13 residues. The DNA for the CDR3 is TGCAGTGCTAGCCGGGACGGCACCTACGAGCAGTACTTC. This sequence encodes CSASRDGTYEQYF.

This clonotype was seen ten or more times. The chain has TRBV5-5 and TRBJ2-3; the D gene is possibly TRBD2 (5 bases). The ends were cut back, 1 base at V and 3 bases at J, with 12 bases in the middle. Germline values: CDR1 SGHKS, CDR2 YYEKEE (reference sequence). CDR3 length equals 15 residues. CDR3 protein: CASSLSGLGTDTQYF. The CDR3 DNA sequence: TGTGCCAGCAGCTTGTCGGGATTGGGTACAGATACGCAGTATTTT.

This clonotype was counted at least ten times. The gene calls are TRBV7-2 and TRBJ1-5; the D gene is possibly TRBD1 (5 bases). The V gene lost 5 bases and the J gene lost 6 bases, with 14 bases spanning the gap. Germline V gives CDR1 SGHTA, CDR2 FQGNSA. CDR3 size: 14 residues. CDR3 nucleotide sequence: TGTGCCAGCAGCCCGTCAGGGTTGGGTCAGCCCCAGCATTTT. Its protein product is CASSPSGLGQPQHF.

A note on this clonotype: Possible read error: a much larger clone is one base away. The CDR3 DNA sequence: TGCAGTGAAGGGAGGACCGGGGAGCTGTTTTTT. Protein: CSEGRTGELFF. The chain combines TRBV20-1 with TRBJ2-2, with D perhaps matching TRBD2 (6 bases). V lost 7 bases, J lost 5 bases, and 8 bases lay in between. The CDR3 loop spans 11 amino acids. Per germline, CDR1 DFQATT and CDR2 SNEGSKA (reference sequence).

This clonotype was observed many times. V usage is TRBV6-5 and J usage is TRBJ1-4; D unclear. V lost 6 bases to trimming and J lost 7 bases, with 21 bases between them. Per the germline V gene, CDR1 is MNHEY and CDR2 is SVGAGI. The CDR3 sequence is 16 residues long. The CDR3 nucleotides read TGTGCCAGCAGCTCCAACGAGGGCCCTGGAGGTGAAAAACTGTTTTTT. It translates to CASSSNEGPGGEKLFF.

This clonotype was picked up many times. The gene calls are TRBV10-3 and TRBJ2-5, with D possibly matching TRBD2 (6 bases). The germline CDR1 and CDR2 sequences are ENHRY and SYGVKD. The V end lost 10 bases, the J end lost 0 bases, and 15 bases lay between the germline ends. This CDR3 comprises 14 residues. CDR3 nucleotides: TGTGCCACCACCCAGTGGGGGGACCAAGAGACCCAGTACTTC. Its translation: CATTQWGDQETQYF.

This clonotype was counted ten times or more. This rearrangement joins TRBV20-1 to TRBJ2-3, with 9 bases that match TRBD2. V shed 7 bases and J 6 bases; nucleotides not matched to a gene: 2. Germline V gene lookup returns CDR1 DFQATT and CDR2 SNEGSKA (reference sequence). The length of the CDR3 is 11 residues. DNA of the CDR3: TGCAGTGGCGGGAGGGAGGATACGCAGTATTTT. Its translation is CSGGREDTQYF.

This clonotype was found many times. The J gene is TRBJ2-1, the V gene TRBV5-1; 8 nucleotides match TRBD2. The CDR3 totals 15 residues. V was clipped by 4 bases and J by 4 bases; unmatched bases: 7. The germline gives CDR1 SGHRS, CDR2 YFSETQ. The DNA of the CDR3 is TGCGCCAGCAGCGCGGGACTAGTTGTGTACAATGAGCAGTTCTTC. It is translated as CASSAGLVVYNEQFF.

This clonotype was counted at least ten times. V gene TRBV24-1 combines with J gene TRBJ2-1; D uncertain. V was shortened by 0 bases and J by 9 bases, with 11 bases between the two germline ends. This CDR3 is 14 amino acids long. Germline loops: CDR1 KGHDR, CDR2 SFDVKD. The CDR3 sequence is CATSDLQTRGEQFF. The CDR3 DNA reads as TGTGCCACCAGTGATTTGCAGACCCGAGGTGAGCAGTTCTTC.

This clonotype was found many times. This CDR3 is CSALSGTSSYEQYF. The CDR3 DNA follows: TGCAGTGCGCTCTCCGGGACTAGTTCCTACGAGCAGTACTTC. V gene TRBV20-1 combines with J gene TRBJ2-7; 8 bases match TRBD2. Germline V CDR1 and CDR2: DFQATT, SNEGSKA (reference sequence). After removal of 6 bases from V and 1 base from J, the junction contained 8 bases not matched to a gene. The CDR3 spans 14 residues.